One sample yielded the 21 T cell receptor beta chains listed below, sequenced in a study of TIL therapy for anti-PD-1-resistant metastatic lung cancer (dated by TCRdb to the early 2020s). The time point label, read with the paper, signifies: pre-treatment sample, taken before nivolumab and TIL therapy. The immunoSEQ v3 hsTCRB kit was used to amplify TCR beta CDR3 regions from genomic DNA through bias-controlled multiplex PCR. TCRdb carries this immuneACCESS record with in-frame sequences only. Its versions omit some clonotypes, under half of them owing to an unresolved V gene in the studies checked, with the rest unexplained. The sample profile shows tens of thousands of clones; 69% of them were found once. The ten largest clones capture less than 8% of the sample. The starting material was blood, obtained at baseline. Source of these receptors: a person between 30 and 79 years old with non-small cell lung cancer.

The chain recombines TRBV11-2 with TRBJ2-1, with TRBD2 matching over 13 bases. This CDR3 contains 15 residues. V lost 6 bases and J lost 8; bases outside the gene matches: 7. In germline, CDR1 is SGHAT, CDR2 FQNNGV. The CDR3 region is CASRAGTSGIDEQFF. As DNA, the CDR3 is TGTGCCAGCAGAGCCGGGACTAGCGGGATTGATGAGCAGTTCTTC.

The V call is TRBV7-6, the J call TRBJ2-7; no clear D. Germline CDR1 SGHVS, CDR2 FNYEAQ. This CDR3 has 17 residues. Deletions cut 6 bases from V and 5 bases from J, with 26 bases between. The CDR3 loop reads CASSNLGSNPTYHEQYF. The CDR3 nucleotides read TGTGCCAGCAGTAATTTAGGCTCGAATCCCACATATCACGAGCAGTACTTC.

This chain joins TRBV9 and TRBJ2-5; a possible D gene is TRBD1 (6 bases). The CDR3 length is 14 residues. V lost 0 bases, J lost 4 bases, and 10 bases lay in between. Germline V CDR1 and CDR2: SGDLS, YYNGEE. In DNA, the CDR3 is TGTGCCAGCAGCGTAGATACAGGGTTAGAGACCCAGTACTTC. It yields the protein CASSVDTGLETQYF.

V and J are TRBV5-1 and TRBJ1-1; 11 positions agree with TRBD1. Trimming removed 2 bases from V and 0 bases from J; junction bases left unmatched: 12. Per germline, CDR1 SGHRS and CDR2 YFSETQ. The CDR3 totals 19 residues. The CDR3, as DNA: TGCGCCAGCAGCTTAATTGGACAGGGGGCCCTTTTCATGAACACTGAAGCTTTCTTT. The encoded protein is CASSLIGQGALFMNTEAFF. Combining the CDR3 with reference TRBV5-1 and TRBJ1-1 gives the whole variable domain KAGVTQTPRYLIKTRGQQVTLSCSPISGHRSVSWYQQTPGQGLQFLFEYFSETQRNKGNFPGRFSGRQFSNSRSEMNVSTLELGDSALYLCASSLIGQGALFMNTEAFFGQGTRLTVV.

The V and J genes are TRBV2 and TRBJ2-7, with TRBD2 matching over 7 bases. V shed 6 bases, J shed 2 bases, and the junction held 7 bases outside the gene matches. The CDR3 has 14 amino acids. The V gene's germline CDR1 is SNHLY and CDR2 FYNNEI. The chain's CDR3 is CASRDREDAYEQYF. CDR3 nucleotide sequence: TGTGCCAGCAGAGACCGGGAGGACGCCTACGAGCAGTACTTC.

The V and J genes are TRBV7-8 and TRBJ2-7; D unresolved. The V end lost 1 base, the J end lost 5 bases, and 6 bases lay between the germline ends. The germline V gene has CDR1 SGHVS and CDR2 FQNEAQ. The CDR3 contains 12 residues. CDR3 loop: CASSLDGDEQYF. In DNA, the CDR3 is TGTGCCAGCAGCTTAGATGGGGACGAGCAGTACTTC. The full variable domain, in which reference TRBV7-8 and TRBJ2-7 provide the parts outside the CDR3, is GAGVSQSPRYKVAKRGQDVALRCDPISGHVSLFWYQQALGQGPEFLTYFQNEAQLDKSGLPSDRFFAERPEGSVSTLKIQRTQQEDSAVYLCASSLDGDEQYFGPGTRLTVT.

V gene TRBV19 combines with J gene TRBJ1-5; D unresolved. The CDR3 is 15 amino acids. The germline V gene encodes CDR1 LNHDA and CDR2 SQIVND (reference sequence). V was clipped by 3 bases and J by 7 bases, with 16 bases between them. The DNA of the CDR3 is TGTGCCAGTAGTATTACTGGGGAGCGGGGACAGCCCCAGCATTTT. Translated, it gives CASSITGERGQPQHF.

This chain connects TRBV18 to TRBJ2-7; no firm D call. V lost 0 bases and J lost 0, with 15 bases in between. CDR3 size: 17 residues. Germline loops: CDR1 KGHSH, CDR2 LQKENI. The CDR3 DNA is TGTGCCAGCTCACCACCGCCTTCGATCGGATACTCCTACGAGCAGTACTTC. It codes for CASSPPPSIGYSYEQYF.

This chain links TRBV11-2 with TRBJ2-1, with D tentatively TRBD1 (6 bases). The germline V gene has CDR1 SGHAT and CDR2 FQNNGV. Deletions cut 2 bases from V and 12 bases from J, with 17 bases between. This CDR3 has 14 amino acids. The CDR3 loop reads CASSLQGGRWPQFF. Here the CDR3 DNA reads TGTGCCAGCAGCTTACAAGGGGGTCGGTGGCCGCAGTTCTTC.

The V gene is TRBV5-1, the J gene TRBJ1-2; a possible D gene is TRBD1 (6 bases). V shed 1 base and J shed 6 bases, with 13 bases lying between them. The CDR3 length is 14 residues. Germline lookup yields CDR1 SGHRS and CDR2 YFSETQ. The CDR3 DNA follows: TGCGCCAGCAGCTTGATAAGGGGGTCGGATGGCTACACCTTC. Protein product: CASSLIRGSDGYTF. The whole variable domain, filled in from reference TRBV5-1 and TRBJ1-2, reads KAGVTQTPRYLIKTRGQQVTLSCSPISGHRSVSWYQQTPGQGLQFLFEYFSETQRNKGNFPGRFSGRQFSNSRSEMNVSTLELGDSALYLCASSLIRGSDGYTFGSGTRLTVV.

V is TRBV6-5 and J is TRBJ1-1; tentatively, D is TRBD1 (6 bases). The CDR3 has 16 amino acids. Trimming pared 1 base from V and 5 bases from J, leaving 17 bases between. Germline assignment: CDR1 MNHEY and CDR2 SVGAGI. For the CDR3, the DNA is TGTGCCAGCAGTTACTTACCCGGGTGGGGGGCTACTGAAGCTTTCTTT. Its protein product is CASSYLPGWGATEAFF.

CDR3 sequence reads: CASSEEGGDYEQFF. CDR3 bases: TGTGCCAGCAGTGAAGAAGGTGGGGATTATGAGCAGTTCTTC. The gene calls are TRBV9 and TRBJ2-1; D unresolved. The CDR3 spans 14 residues. The V end was cut by 5 bases, the J end by 8 bases, with 17 bases between. The germline V gene has CDR1 SGDLS and CDR2 YYNGEE.

The J gene is TRBJ1-4, the V gene TRBV4-1, with D unclear. The CDR3 length is 15 residues. The germline V gene has CDR1 MGHRA and CDR2 YSYEKL. Trimming removed 4 bases at V and 0 bases at J, with 9 bases between. The CDR3 here is CASSPLTTTNEKLFF. The CDR3 bases are TGCGCCAGCAGCCCGCTAACCACAACTAATGAAAAACTGTTTTTT.

This clone was seen a few times. The chain is built from TRBV2 and TRBJ1-6; 8 bases fit TRBD1. CDR3 length equals 14 residues. J was trimmed by 7 bases and V by 6 bases; bases with no gene match: 5. In germline, CDR1 is SNHLY, CDR2 FYNNEI. The CDR3 loop reads CASSRTGINSPLHF. DNA of the CDR3: TGTGCCAGCAGCAGGACAGGGATAAATTCACCCCTCCACTTT.

The chain combines TRBV7-9 with TRBJ2-3; 7 bases fit TRBD1. Germline lookup yields CDR1 SEHNR and CDR2 FQNEAQ (reference sequence). CDR3 length equals 14 residues. Losses at the gene ends were 5 bases for V and 4 bases for J; bases not matched to a gene: 6. The CDR3 bases are TGTGCCAGCAGCCTCTCAGGGGGTTCAGATACGCAGTATTTT. Translation: CASSLSGGSDTQYF.

This clone was recorded a few times. CDR3 sequence (DNA): TGTGCCAGCAGTGACAGGTTCGGGGAGCTGTTTTTT. As protein: CASSDRFGELFF. This sequence joins TRBV27 and TRBJ2-2; perhaps TRBD1 as D (6 bases). This CDR3 is built from 12 residues. Germline CDR1 and CDR2: MNHEY and SMNVEV (reference sequence). The V end was cut by 5 bases, the J end by 7 bases, with 8 bases between.

This clone was seen only a few times. The chain employs TRBV7-9 and TRBJ1-6, with TRBD1 identical over 7 bases. V dropped 4 bases and J dropped 6; count of bases not matched to a gene: 3. Germline CDR1 reads SEHNR; CDR2 reads FQNEAQ (reference sequence). The CDR3 runs to 14 residues. The CDR3 protein is CASSSGQLNSPLHF. The CDR3 nucleotides are TGTGCCAGCAGCTCGGGACAGCTTAATTCACCCCTCCACTTT.

The CDR3 region has the DNA TGCAGCGTTGACGAGGAAAACACCGGGGAGCTGTTTTTT. It yields the protein CSVDEENTGELFF. The chain recombines TRBV29-1 with TRBJ2-2; no reliable D call. From germline, CDR1 is SQVTM and CDR2 ANQGSEA. With 3 bases removed from V and 2 bases from J, the gap between germline ends came to 7 bases. There are 13 residues in the CDR3.

V and J are TRBV6-5 and TRBJ1-1, with D uncertain. CDR1 and CDR2 (germline): MNHEY, SVGAGI. Deletions cut 6 bases from V and 1 base from J, with 9 bases between. The CDR3 runs to 13 residues. The CDR3 protein is CASRDQGNTEAFF. The CDR3 DNA reads TGTGCCAGCAGAGATCAAGGGAACACTGAAGCTTTCTTT.

V gene TRBV5-6 combines with J gene TRBJ2-1; D may match TRBD1 or TRBD2 (5 bases each). Germline values: CDR1 SGHDT, CDR2 YYEEEE. V shed 3 bases and J shed 0 bases, with 10 bases lying between them. There are 15 residues in the CDR3. CDR3 protein: CASSWGPSSYNEQFF. Written as DNA, the CDR3 is TGTGCCAGCAGCTGGGGACCGAGCTCCTACAATGAGCAGTTCTTC.

In its sample, this clone was seen a few times. This chain connects TRBV10-3 to TRBJ1-1, with TRBD1 as a possible D gene (5 bases). The germline V and J ends were trimmed by 9 bases and 0 bases, with 14 bases remaining between them. Germline V gene data show CDR1 as ENHRY and CDR2 as SYGVKD. This CDR3 has 14 amino acids. CDR3 in amino acids: CAIRQGGVNTEAFF. The CDR3 DNA sequence: TGTGCCATAAGGCAGGGTGGGGTGAACACTGAAGCTTTCTTT.